The entry below gives a single T cell receptor beta chain sequence along with its context. How the authors handled the data: The authors estimated nucleated cell counts from reference gene primer amplification. Profiled with immunoSEQ multiplex PCR; TCRdb holds only in-frame clones, not every one. The V and J calls and clone size come from that table; D and trimming were worked out from the DNA. The sample carries under 250,000 clones, roughly four fifths recorded once. This specimen comes from a study of blood T cell repertoires in COVID-19. Study-level background: In each case, the material was cDNA or gDNA derived from T cells, B-cell-depleted T cells, or PBMCs.

V was clipped by 0 bases and J by 1 base, with 16 bases between them. The CDR3 loop spans 19 amino acids. The TCR originated in a woman aged 50 to 60 who had been exposed to COVID-19. Sequencing input: PBMCs or T cells enriched from blood (not recorded which). The chain uses TRBV23-1 and TRBJ2-6, with D maybe TRBD1 (5 bases). TRBV23-1 is marked as an open reading frame, function uncertain. CDR3 region: CASSQSAPGLKSGANVLTF. The CDR3 nucleotides read TGCGCCAGCAGTCAATCGGCGCCAGGGCTAAAGTCTGGGGCCAACGTCCTGACTTTC.